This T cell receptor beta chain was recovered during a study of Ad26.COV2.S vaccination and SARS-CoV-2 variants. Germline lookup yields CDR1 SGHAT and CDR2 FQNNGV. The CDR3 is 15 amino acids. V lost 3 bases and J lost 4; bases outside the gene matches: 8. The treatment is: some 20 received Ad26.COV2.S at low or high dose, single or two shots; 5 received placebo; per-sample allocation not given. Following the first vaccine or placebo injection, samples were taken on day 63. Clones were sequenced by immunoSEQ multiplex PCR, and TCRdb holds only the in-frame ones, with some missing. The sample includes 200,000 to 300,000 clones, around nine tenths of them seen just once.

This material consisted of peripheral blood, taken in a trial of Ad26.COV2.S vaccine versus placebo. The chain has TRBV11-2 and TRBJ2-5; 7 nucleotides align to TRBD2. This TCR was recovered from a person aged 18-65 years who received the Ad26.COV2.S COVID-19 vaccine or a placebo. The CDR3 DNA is TGTGCCAGCAGCTTGGCATTACTAGCGTCAGAGACCCAGTACTTC. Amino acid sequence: CASSLALLASETQYF. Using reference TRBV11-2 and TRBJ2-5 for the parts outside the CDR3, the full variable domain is EAGVAQSPRYKIIEKRQSVAFWCNPISGHATLYWYQQILGQGPKLLIQFQNNGVVDDSQLPKDRFSAERLKGVDSTLKIQPAKLEDSAVYLCASSLALLASETQYFGPGTRLLVL.